Listed below are T cell receptor beta chains from one sample, sequenced in a study of cytomegalovirus exposure and HLA in healthy donors. Profiling relied on immunoSEQ multiplex PCR, and the TCRdb table lists in-frame clones only, not all of them. The sample includes about 120,000 clones, approximately 69% of them seen just once. Material: PBMCs. The receptors here all came from a woman aged 45-65 years in good health and CMV-seropositive. Each CDR3 is given with its conserved first and last residue. The order of the fields is CDR3 protein, J gene, D gene, V gene, CDR3 length. The D gene is left open where the match is weak.

CDR3aa: CASSFLTSTDTQYF; j_gene: TRBJ2-3; d_gene: -; v_gene: TRBV27; len: 14
CDR3aa: CASSSRLAGAIIYNEQFF; j_gene: TRBJ2-1; d_gene: TRBD2; v_gene: TRBV5-1; len: 18
CDR3aa: CAWRQAGANVLTF; j_gene: TRBJ2-6; d_gene: -; v_gene: TRBV30; len: 13
CDR3aa: CASSLSGGTEAFF; j_gene: TRBJ1-1; d_gene: TRBD1; v_gene: TRBV5-1; len: 13
CDR3aa: CAWRIAYGYTF; j_gene: TRBJ1-2; d_gene: -; v_gene: TRBV30; len: 11
CDR3aa: CASSPMGVNYGYTF; j_gene: TRBJ1-2; d_gene: -; v_gene: TRBV7-9; len: 14
CDR3aa: CASSVGLAENNEQFF; j_gene: TRBJ2-1; d_gene: TRBD2; v_gene: TRBV9; len: 15
CDR3aa: CASSLSLAGGPKFF; j_gene: TRBJ2-1; d_gene: TRBD2; v_gene: TRBV7-2; len: 14
CDR3aa: CASSLTGTGFEQYF; j_gene: TRBJ2-7; d_gene: TRBD1; v_gene: TRBV7-2; len: 14
CDR3aa: CASSVTSGRVGNEQFF; j_gene: TRBJ2-1; d_gene: TRBD2; v_gene: TRBV5-1; len: 16
CDR3aa: CASSFAAGGVYPDTQYF; j_gene: TRBJ2-3; d_gene: TRBD2; v_gene: TRBV7-2; len: 17
CDR3aa: CASRGTGTSGGAAKNIQYF; j_gene: TRBJ2-4; d_gene: TRBD2; v_gene: TRBV28; len: 19
CDR3aa: CASRTLLDQPQHF; j_gene: TRBJ1-5; d_gene: -; v_gene: TRBV28; len: 13
CDR3aa: CATSLWSGNEQFF; j_gene: TRBJ2-1; d_gene: -; v_gene: TRBV7-2; len: 13
CDR3aa: CASSRDSSYEQYF; j_gene: TRBJ2-7; d_gene: -; v_gene: TRBV11-3; len: 13
CDR3aa: CASSEQGRNTIYF; j_gene: TRBJ1-3; d_gene: -; v_gene: TRBV6-1; len: 13
CDR3aa: CASSPRDAGAQSPYGYTF; j_gene: TRBJ1-2; d_gene: -; v_gene: TRBV18; len: 18
CDR3aa: CASSVDQGDEKLFF; j_gene: TRBJ1-4; d_gene: -; v_gene: TRBV9; len: 14
CDR3aa: CASSPTPGRANTEAFF; j_gene: TRBJ1-1; d_gene: -; v_gene: TRBV18; len: 16
CDR3aa: CASSPPGQGKSKLFF; j_gene: TRBJ1-4; d_gene: TRBD1; v_gene: TRBV7-2; len: 15
CDR3aa: CASSQEPSGPEQFF; j_gene: TRBJ2-1; d_gene: TRBD2; v_gene: TRBV4-3; len: 14
CDR3aa: CASSKGGLRDEQFF; j_gene: TRBJ2-1; d_gene: -; v_gene: TRBV21-1; len: 14
CDR3aa: CASSSSLEQFF; j_gene: TRBJ2-1; d_gene: -; v_gene: TRBV11-2; len: 11
CDR3aa: CASSLRRTEVKELFF; j_gene: TRBJ2-2; d_gene: -; v_gene: TRBV7-9; len: 15
CDR3aa: CASSPRLAGGTDTQYF; j_gene: TRBJ2-3; d_gene: TRBD2; v_gene: TRBV4-2; len: 16
CDR3aa: CASSRAPGAQETQYF; j_gene: TRBJ2-5; d_gene: -; v_gene: TRBV18; len: 15
CDR3aa: CSVPELGYNEQFF; j_gene: TRBJ2-1; d_gene: -; v_gene: TRBV29-1; len: 13
CDR3aa: CASSRRDRENGYTF; j_gene: TRBJ1-2; d_gene: TRBD1; v_gene: TRBV16; len: 14
CDR3aa: CASSILRKGGVYGYTF; j_gene: TRBJ1-2; d_gene: TRBD1; v_gene: TRBV19; len: 16
CDR3aa: CASSARGSSTDTQYF; j_gene: TRBJ2-3; d_gene: -; v_gene: TRBV9; len: 15
CDR3aa: CASSVDRGSSYNSPLHF; j_gene: TRBJ1-6; d_gene: TRBD1; v_gene: TRBV7-2; len: 17
CDR3aa: CASTPGQGGNTIYF; j_gene: TRBJ1-3; d_gene: TRBD1; v_gene: TRBV6-6; len: 14